The 28 T cell receptor beta chains reported below all come from one sample, sequenced in a study of cytomegalovirus exposure and HLA in healthy donors. With 60 Vbeta and 13 Jbeta primers, the PCR was carried out. Assay: immunoSEQ multiplex PCR; the TCRdb copy retains only in-frame clones and omits some. The sample has some 120,000 clones, roughly two thirds seen once. Sequenced input: PBMCs. These receptors all come from a man aged 25-45 years in good health and CMV-seropositive.

V is TRBV19 and J is TRBJ2-2, with TRBD1 matching 7 bases. Trimming took 10 bases from V and 6 from J; bases not matched to a gene: 11. The CDR3 has 14 residues. CDR1 LNHDA and CDR2 SQIVND come from the germline V gene (reference sequence). DNA of the CDR3: TGTGCCACCCTTACAGGGGTGGGGTCCGGGGAGCTGTTTTTT. Its protein product is CATLTGVGSGELFF.

The genes are TRBV9 and TRBJ1-4; D call uncertain. Germline V lookup: CDR1 SGDLS, CDR2 YYNGEE. The CDR3 runs 15 residues. Trimming pared 1 base from V and 4 bases from J, leaving 11 bases between. In nucleotides, the CDR3 is TGTGCCAGCAGCGTACAGGATGGCCGTAATGAAAAACTGTTTTTT. It specifies CASSVQDGRNEKLFF.

The J gene is TRBJ2-7, the V gene TRBV28, with D possibly matching TRBD2 (6 bases). Per germline, CDR1 MDHEN and CDR2 SYDVKM. Trimming shortened V by 6 bases and J by 0 bases, and 18 bases separated the two germline ends. The CDR3 is 16 amino acids. The CDR3 region has the DNA TGTGCCAGCAGCTCATTGAGGGAGGCACACTCCTACGAGCAGTACTTC. This gives the protein CASSSLREAHSYEQYF.

The chain joins TRBV4-2 to TRBJ2-5, with a tentative D call TRBD2 (5 bases). The CDR3 extends over 14 amino acids. Germline CDR1 and CDR2: LGHNA and YNFKEQ. Trimming cost V 4 bases and J 5 bases, with 14 bases left between them. The CDR3 nucleotides are TGTGCCAGCAGCCCCAGTACTAGGACGGAGACCCAGTACTTC. Translated: CASSPSTRTETQYF.

The chain uses TRBV7-3 and TRBJ2-1, with 10 bases aligning to TRBD2. Germline V gene lookup returns CDR1 SGHTA and CDR2 FQGTGA. This CDR3 spans 15 amino acids. With 2 bases clipped from V and 9 bases from J, the junction kept 7 bases outside the gene matches. The CDR3 region is CASSLSASGSSEQFF. The CDR3 nucleotides read TGTGCCAGCAGCTTATCGGCTAGCGGGAGTAGTGAGCAGTTCTTC.

The sample holds many counts of this clone. J is TRBJ1-5 and V is TRBV19; a possible D gene is TRBD1 (5 bases). The CDR3 extends over 15 amino acids. With 3 bases removed from V and 6 bases from J, the gap between germline ends came to 15 bases. Germline CDR1 is LNHDA and CDR2 is SQIVND (reference sequence). The chain's CDR3 is CASSIDIQGGQPQHF. CDR3 DNA: TGTGCCAGTAGTATTGATATCCAGGGAGGTCAGCCCCAGCATTTT. The full variable domain, completed using reference TRBV19 and TRBJ1-5, is DGGITQSPKYLFRKEGQNVTLSCEQNLNHDAMYWYRQDPGQGLRLIYYSQIVNDFQKGDIAEGYSVSREKKESFPLTVTSAQKNPTAFYLCASSIDIQGGQPQHFGDGTRLSIL.

The V call is TRBV19, the J call TRBJ2-7; D perhaps matches TRBD1 (6 bases). Between the trimmed V and J ends, which lost 5 bases and 6 bases, there was a span of 17 bases. Germline V gene sequence: CDR1 LNHDA, CDR2 SQIVND (reference sequence). CDR3 length equals 14 residues. CDR3 sequence: CASSPEAGVGEQYF. In nucleotides, the CDR3 is TGTGCCAGTAGTCCTGAGGCAGGGGTGGGCGAGCAGTACTTC.

The chain recombines TRBV5-5 with TRBJ2-5; 10 nucleotides agree with TRBD1. V lost 2 bases, J lost 5 bases, and 9 bases stayed unmatched. This CDR3 contains 16 residues. Per the germline V gene, CDR1 is SGHKS and CDR2 is YYEKEE (reference sequence). This chain's CDR3 is CASSFGQGGMSETQYF. The CDR3, as DNA: TGTGCCAGCAGCTTCGGACAGGGGGGCATGTCGGAGACCCAGTACTTC. Filled out from reference TRBV5-5 and TRBJ2-5, the complete variable domain reads DAGVTQSPTHLIKTRGQQVTLRCSPISGHKSVSWYQQVLGQGPQFIFQYYEKEERGRGNFPDRFSARQFPNYSSELNVNALLLGDSALYLCASSFGQGGMSETQYFGPGTRLLVL.

This rearrangement joins TRBV7-2 to TRBJ2-2, with D hard to call. Trimming removed 4 bases from V and 4 bases from J, with 4 bases in between. This CDR3 contains 12 residues. Germline values: CDR1 SGHTA, CDR2 FQGNSA. The CDR3, as DNA: TGTGCCAGCAGCTCCCTCACCGGGGAGCTGTTTTTT. Protein: CASSSLTGELFF.

This sequence joins TRBV11-2 and TRBJ2-1; tentatively, D is TRBD2 (6 bases). Trimming left V 3 bases short and J 7 bases short, with 16 bases between. The CDR3 is made up of 15 amino acids. The V gene's germline CDR1 is SGHAT and CDR2 FQNNGV. CDR3 nucleotide sequence: TGTGCCAGCAGCTTTTGGGCTAGCGTCAAAAATGAGCAGTTCTTC. Translation gives CASSFWASVKNEQFF.

The gene calls are TRBV5-6 and TRBJ2-5; the D gene is possibly TRBD2 (5 bases). V gave up 0 bases and J gave up 2 bases, with 14 bases separating them. This CDR3 spans 16 amino acids. CDR1 is SGHDT, CDR2 YYEEEE, per germline. CDR3 in amino acids: CASSLGADSVQETQYF. As DNA, the CDR3 is TGTGCCAGCAGCTTGGGGGCGGACTCTGTACAAGAGACCCAGTACTTC.

This chain connects TRBV27 to TRBJ1-4, with a tentative D call TRBD1 (6 bases). This CDR3 has 16 residues. V lost 2 bases and J 7 bases, leaving 17 bases between the germline ends. CDR1 and CDR2 (germline): MNHEY, SMNVEV (reference sequence). The CDR3 spells CASSLDNRGASEKLFF. For the CDR3, the DNA is TGTGCCAGCAGTTTAGACAACCGGGGGGCGAGTGAAAAACTGTTTTTT. The whole variable domain, remainder taken from reference TRBV27 and TRBJ1-4, is EAQVTQNPRYLITVTGKKLTVTCSQNMNHEYMSWYRQDPGLGLRQIYYSMNVEVTDKGDVPEGYKVSRKEKRNFPLILESPSPNQTSLYFCASSLDNRGASEKLFFGSGTQLSVL.

The genes are TRBV27 and TRBJ2-1; 8 bases line up with TRBD1. Unmatched junction bases numbered 8, after V lost 3 bases and J lost 7 bases. Germline V lookup: CDR1 MNHEY, CDR2 SMNVEV (reference sequence). The CDR3 has 15 residues. The CDR3 DNA reads as TGTGCCAGCAGTTTTGTCGGGACAGGCCGAAATGAGCAGTTCTTC. This gives the protein CASSFVGTGRNEQFF.

The rearrangement joins TRBV7-2 to TRBJ2-7; 7 nucleotides line up with TRBD1. This CDR3 contains 17 residues. With V trimmed by 2 bases and J by 0 bases, 10 bases remained unmatched. CDR1 is SGHTA and CDR2 is FQGNSA in the germline V gene. The CDR3 region is CASSLRVIRDSSYEQYF. CDR3 in DNA: TGTGCCAGCAGCTTAAGGGTAATCAGGGACAGCTCCTACGAGCAGTACTTC.

The rearrangement uses TRBV5-6 and TRBJ2-5; 8 bases align to TRBD2. The CDR3 contains 13 residues. V dropped 4 bases and J dropped 5; count of bases not matched to a gene: 4. From germline, CDR1 is SGHDT and CDR2 YYEEEE. DNA of the CDR3: TGTGCCAGCAGCCGGATAGCGGGGGAGACCCAGTACTTC. Amino acids: CASSRIAGETQYF.

This clone was picked up a small number of times. The chain employs TRBV29-1 and TRBJ1-3; no reliable D call. The germline V and J ends were trimmed by 5 bases and 4 bases, with 6 bases remaining between them. This CDR3 region has 11 residues. Germline CDR1 and CDR2: SQVTM and ANQGSEA. The CDR3 spells CSVLLGNTIYF. As DNA, the CDR3 is TGCAGCGTTCTCCTAGGAAACACCATATATTTT.

The chain uses TRBV7-9 and TRBJ2-1; TRBD2 matches 12 bases. The CDR3 contains 17 residues. Germline V CDR1 and CDR2: SEHNR, FQNEAQ (reference sequence). V lost 5 bases to trimming and J lost 6 bases; unmatched junction nucleotides: 11. CDR3 protein: CASSPSGRAYRGNEQFF. The CDR3 region has the DNA TGTGCCAGCAGCCCTAGCGGGAGGGCCTATCGAGGCAATGAGCAGTTCTTC.

The chain links TRBV28 to TRBJ2-7, with D maybe TRBD1 (5 bases). Germline V gene lookup returns CDR1 MDHEN and CDR2 SYDVKM. The CDR3 is 14 amino acids. Trimming stripped 1 base from V and 5 bases from J, with 12 bases between. The CDR3 DNA reads TGTGCCAGCAGTTTATTCACAGGCACCAACGAGCAGTACTTC. The encoded protein is CASSLFTGTNEQYF.

The chain carries TRBV5-1 and TRBJ2-7; 11 nucleotides match TRBD1. Germline CDR1 reads SGHRS; CDR2 reads YFSETQ. The CDR3 has 14 amino acids. Unmatched junction bases numbered 4, after V lost 5 bases and J lost 3 bases. CDR3 nucleotide sequence: TGCGCCAGCAGGTCCGGGACAGGGGGCTACGAGCAGTACTTC. It encodes CASRSGTGGYEQYF. The whole variable domain, remainder taken from reference TRBV5-1 and TRBJ2-7, is KAGVTQTPRYLIKTRGQQVTLSCSPISGHRSVSWYQQTPGQGLQFLFEYFSETQRNKGNFPGRFSGRQFSNSRSEMNVSTLELGDSALYLCASRSGTGGYEQYFGPGTRLTVT.

The chain combines TRBV5-4 with TRBJ2-7, with 11 bases that match TRBD2. The CDR3 runs 14 residues. Germline CDR1 and CDR2: SGHNT and YYREEE (reference sequence). V shed 5 bases and J 5 bases; nucleotides not matched to a gene: 6. CDR3 residues: CASSPGTSGNEQYF. The CDR3, as DNA: TGTGCCAGCAGTCCAGGGACTAGCGGAAACGAGCAGTACTTC.

This chain joins TRBV27 and TRBJ2-7, with 9 bases that match TRBD2. Trimming at V came to 5 bases and at J to 5 bases, leaving 13 bases not matched to a gene. The CDR3 is 16 amino acids. Per germline, CDR1 MNHEY and CDR2 SMNVEV (reference sequence). CDR3 DNA: TGTGCCAGCAGTGTTCTTCTGGCGGGAGGGCCTAACGAGCAGTACTTC. Protein: CASSVLLAGGPNEQYF.

This clone appeared a few times. The rearrangement uses TRBV4-3 and TRBJ1-4; weak D call: TRBD1 (6 bases). This CDR3 spans 17 amino acids. Germline CDR1 is LGHNA and CDR2 is YSLEER. Trimming removed 2 bases at V and 6 bases at J, with 19 bases between. As DNA, the CDR3 is TGCGCCAGCAGCCAACATGTGACCGGGACACCCTATGAAAAACTGTTTTTT. This translates into CASSQHVTGTPYEKLFF.

This clone has only a few counts. V gene TRBV6-5 combines with J gene TRBJ2-7; TRBD2 matches 14 bases. J was trimmed by 4 bases and V by 1 base; bases with no gene match: 0. CDR1 is MNHEY, CDR2 SVGAGI, per germline. This CDR3 comprises 15 residues. The CDR3 reads CASSYWTSGGYEQYF. CDR3 coding DNA: TGTGCCAGCAGTTACTGGACTAGCGGGGGGTACGAGCAGTACTTC.

The chain recombines TRBV2 with TRBJ2-2, with 7 bases that match TRBD2. CDR1 SNHLY and CDR2 FYNNEI come from the germline V gene. After removal of 11 bases from V and 6 bases from J, the junction contained 15 bases not matched to a gene. This CDR3 is built from 15 residues. CDR3 bases: TGTGCCGGGAGGGGCCGGCGCGTTGTCGCCGGGGAGCTGTTTTTT. It is translated as CAGRGRRVVAGELFF.

V gene TRBV6-6 combines with J gene TRBJ2-2, with 7 nucleotides matching TRBD2. From germline, CDR1 is MNHNY and CDR2 SVGAGI (reference sequence). The length of the CDR3 is 14 residues. V was pared by 8 bases and J by 3 bases, with 6 bases of the junction left unmatched. The DNA for the CDR3 is TGTGCCAGCCACCCTAGCGGAGACACCGGGGAGCTGTTTTTT. Amino acid sequence: CASHPSGDTGELFF.

V is TRBV19 and J is TRBJ1-1; D call uncertain. Per the germline V gene, CDR1 is LNHDA and CDR2 is SQIVND (reference sequence). V was clipped by 6 bases and J by 0 bases, with 11 bases between them. This CDR3 is 14 amino acids long. The CDR3 nucleotides are TGTGCCAGTAGCCAACCAACAATGAACACTGAAGCTTTCTTT. Encoded protein: CASSQPTMNTEAFF.

This clone was seen just once. In DNA, the CDR3 is TGTGCCAGTAGTATAGACAGTCACAATCAGCCCCAGCATTTT. It translates to CASSIDSHNQPQHF. The V and J genes are TRBV19 and TRBJ1-5, with D hard to call. The CDR3 consists of 14 residues. V was trimmed by 0 bases and J by 3 bases, leaving 6 bases between them. In germline, CDR1 is LNHDA, CDR2 SQIVND (reference sequence).

This clone was counted once. This chain connects TRBV6-1 to TRBJ1-5; D unresolved. The V end was cut by 6 bases, the J end by 0 bases, with 9 bases between. From germline, CDR1 is MNHNS and CDR2 SASEGT. The CDR3 length is 14 residues. The CDR3 nucleotides read TGTGCCAGCAGGGCCAGTTATAGCAATCAGCCCCAGCATTTT. Translating gives CASRASYSNQPQHF.